This T cell receptor beta chain was identified in a study of blood T cell repertoires in COVID-19. This clone was seen once. Recruits, aged about 18 to 100 years, lived in around 24 US areas. Cohorts were based on clinical histories the participants reported. Exposed study participants had met a COVID-19 case within 2 weeks before entry. This CDR3 region has 22 residues. Germline V gene sequence: CDR1 SGHRS, CDR2 YFSETQ. Trimming shortened V by 0 bases and J by 3 bases, and 31 bases separated the two germline ends. Assay used: immunoSEQ multiplex PCR; TCRdb lists only in-frame clones, some missing. Among 250,000 to 350,000 clones listed, around nine tenths were seen once.

The chain uses TRBV5-1 and TRBJ2-1; D perhaps matches TRBD1 (5 bases). What was sequenced was PBMCs or T cells enriched from blood (not recorded which). The receptor's source is a woman in her forties or fifties who had been exposed to COVID-19. For the CDR3, the DNA is TGCGCCAGCAGCTTGGATCAGGGATCAGGACCTTTCCTTACCTCCCGCTACAATGAGCAGTTCTTC. This sequence encodes CASSLDQGSGPFLTSRYNEQFF.